The rows below give T cell receptor beta chains drawn from one sample of a study of blood T cell repertoires in COVID-19. Method: immunoSEQ multiplex PCR; TCRdb's copy keeps in-frame clones and lacks some. Counted here are about 80,000 clones, 60% to 85% occurring once; the ten biggest clones make up 15%. Sequences were obtained from peripheral blood. The source of these receptors is a human donor in a cohort sampled during active COVID-19. CDR3s include the opening cysteine and the closing phenylalanine or tryptophan. A D gene is named only where the DNA matches it firmly. Expanded clones are given a class, and other clones once, few, many or no size at all.

v_gene: TRBV28; j_gene: TRBJ1-2; abundance: few; d_gene: .; CDR3nt: TGTGCCAGCAGTTTAATGTACGGACAGTCCTATGGCTACACCTTC; CDR3aa: CASSLMYGQSYGYTF
v_gene: TRBV30; j_gene: TRBJ2-7; abundance: .; d_gene: TRBD1; CDR3nt: TGTGCCTGGAGGACAGGGGCCGAGCAGTACTTC; CDR3aa: CAWRTGAEQYF
v_gene: TRBV11-2; j_gene: TRBJ2-1; abundance: .; d_gene: TRBD2; CDR3nt: TGTGCCAGCAGCTTAGTTCGCGGGAGGTGGTACAATGAGCAGTTCTTC; CDR3aa: CASSLVRGRWYNEQFF
v_gene: TRBV27; j_gene: TRBJ2-1; abundance: .; d_gene: .; CDR3nt: TGTGCCAGCAGTTCGCCATCGGGGAATGAGCAGTTCTTC; CDR3aa: CASSSPSGNEQFF
v_gene: TRBV27; j_gene: TRBJ1-3; abundance: .; d_gene: .; CDR3nt: TGTGCCAGCAGTCCCCTCGGGTCCTCTGGAAACACCATATATTTT; CDR3aa: CASSPLGSSGNTIYF
v_gene: TRBV21-1; j_gene: TRBJ2-7; abundance: many; d_gene: .; CDR3nt: TGTGCCAGCAGCCGGTGCCTAGCGGGGAACGAGCAGTACTTC; CDR3aa: CASSRCLAGNEQYF
v_gene: TRBV19; j_gene: TRBJ1-4; abundance: .; d_gene: .; CDR3nt: TGTGCCAGTAGTATTACAAAGTTCGGGGAACTGTTTTTT; CDR3aa: CASSITKFGELFF
v_gene: TRBV10-3; j_gene: TRBJ1-5; abundance: .; d_gene: TRBD1; CDR3nt: TGTGCCATCAGTGCGGGACAGGGGGTCCCGGGCAATCAGCCCCAGCATTTT; CDR3aa: CAISAGQGVPGNQPQHF
v_gene: TRBV7-6; j_gene: TRBJ2-3; abundance: .; d_gene: .; CDR3nt: TGTGCCAGCAGCGCTATTTCGGACAGCTTCACAGATACGCAGTATTTT; CDR3aa: CASSAISDSFTDTQYF
v_gene: TRBV11-3; j_gene: TRBJ1-6; abundance: .; d_gene: TRBD1; CDR3nt: TGTGCCAGCAGCTCCACAGGGGCCAATAATTCACCCCTCCACTTT; CDR3aa: CASSSTGANNSPLHF
v_gene: TRBV27; j_gene: TRBJ1-2; abundance: .; d_gene: .; CDR3nt: TGTGCCAGCAGTTTTGCGGGTGATGGCTACACCTTC; CDR3aa: CASSFAGDGYTF
v_gene: TRBV5-6; j_gene: TRBJ1-1; abundance: once; d_gene: .; CDR3nt: TGTGCCAGCAGCTTCTTGTCAGGGGTCACTGAAGCTTTCTTT; CDR3aa: CASSFLSGVTEAFF
v_gene: TRBV4-3; j_gene: TRBJ2-2; abundance: .; d_gene: TRBD2; CDR3nt: TGCGCCAGCAGCCAAGATCTGGCCAGCGGGAGTATTGTAGGCGGGGAGCTGTTTTTT; CDR3aa: CASSQDLASGSIVGGELFF
v_gene: TRBV21-1; j_gene: TRBJ2-7; abundance: .; d_gene: .; CDR3nt: TGTGCCAGCAGCAAAGACGACAGGCCAAGCTCCTACGAGCAGTACTTC; CDR3aa: CASSKDDRPSSYEQYF
v_gene: TRBV25-1; j_gene: TRBJ2-1; abundance: .; d_gene: TRBD1; CDR3nt: TGTGCCAGCGAAAGGGGGCCCCACAATGAGCAGTTCTTC; CDR3aa: CASERGPHNEQFF
v_gene: TRBV7-2; j_gene: TRBJ2-3; abundance: .; d_gene: .; CDR3nt: TGTGCCAGCAGCTACCTACAGGGACAAGCGCAGTATTTT; CDR3aa: CASSYLQGQAQYF
v_gene: TRBV5-6; j_gene: TRBJ2-3; abundance: few; d_gene: TRBD2; CDR3nt: TGTGCCAGCAGCTTGGCCAGGCTAGCGGGAGGGCCGCGCACAGATACGCAGTATTTT; CDR3aa: CASSLARLAGGPRTDTQYF
v_gene: TRBV6-5; j_gene: TRBJ1-5; abundance: .; d_gene: .; CDR3nt: TGTGCCAGCAGTTACGTCGGTAGCAATCAGCCCCAGCATTTT; CDR3aa: CASSYVGSNQPQHF
v_gene: TRBV11-2; j_gene: TRBJ2-7; abundance: few; d_gene: .; CDR3nt: TGTGCCAGCAGCTTAGAGGGCCGAGGGAACCTTTACTACGAGCAGTACTTC; CDR3aa: CASSLEGRGNLYYEQYF
v_gene: TRBV7-2; j_gene: TRBJ1-5; abundance: once; d_gene: TRBD1; CDR3nt: TGTGCCAGCAGCAACCCGGGACAGAGCCGGAATCAGCCCCAGCATTTT; CDR3aa: CASSNPGQSRNQPQHF
v_gene: TRBV5-1; j_gene: TRBJ1-1; abundance: .; d_gene: .; CDR3nt: TGCGCCAGCAGCTGGGAGTTTAACACTGAAGCTTTCTTT; CDR3aa: CASSWEFNTEAFF
v_gene: TRBV7-9; j_gene: TRBJ1-2; abundance: .; d_gene: .; CDR3nt: TGTGCCAGCAGCTTAGCGAAGGGGGGGCACGGTGGCTACACCTTC; CDR3aa: CASSLAKGGHGGYTF
v_gene: TRBV28; j_gene: TRBJ2-5; abundance: few; d_gene: .; CDR3nt: TGTGCCAGCAGTGAGGGCCCCAACGAGACCCAGTACTTC; CDR3aa: CASSEGPNETQYF
v_gene: TRBV18; j_gene: TRBJ2-1; abundance: .; d_gene: TRBD2; CDR3nt: TGTGCCAGCTCACCGACTAGCGGGAGATATGAGCAGTTCTTC; CDR3aa: CASSPTSGRYEQFF
v_gene: TRBV5-1; j_gene: TRBJ2-1; abundance: .; d_gene: TRBD2; CDR3nt: TGCGCCAGCAGCCTGGCTAGCGGGACCTACAATGAGCAGTTCTTC; CDR3aa: CASSLASGTYNEQFF
v_gene: TRBV6-2/TRBV6-3; j_gene: TRBJ2-1; abundance: .; d_gene: .; CDR3nt: TGTGCCAGCAGTTTGGGGGGGGGCCGGAATGAGCAGTTCTTC; CDR3aa: CASSLGGGRNEQFF
v_gene: TRBV5-6; j_gene: TRBJ1-2; abundance: .; d_gene: .; CDR3nt: TGTGCCAGCAGCTTTCCTCGTCGGGATAACTATGGCTACACCTTC; CDR3aa: CASSFPRRDNYGYTF
v_gene: TRBV28; j_gene: TRBJ1-2; abundance: .; d_gene: TRBD1; CDR3nt: TGTGCCAGCAGTTTAGGGACAGGGCATGGCTACACCTTC; CDR3aa: CASSLGTGHGYTF
v_gene: TRBV29-1; j_gene: TRBJ1-4; abundance: .; d_gene: TRBD1; CDR3nt: TGCAGCGCTGGGACAGGGGGCGATGAAAAACTGTTTTTT; CDR3aa: CSAGTGGDEKLFF
v_gene: TRBV10-3; j_gene: TRBJ1-1; abundance: .; d_gene: .; CDR3nt: TGTGCCATCAGTTTGAACGGAGGCCCCGAAGCTTTCTTT; CDR3aa: CAISLNGGPEAFF
v_gene: TRBV27; j_gene: TRBJ2-3; abundance: few; d_gene: TRBD2; CDR3nt: TGTGCCAGCGGACTAGCGGGATTGACAGATACGCAGTATTTT; CDR3aa: CASGLAGLTDTQYF
v_gene: TRBV10-3; j_gene: TRBJ1-6; abundance: .; d_gene: .; CDR3nt: TGTGCCATCAAGGTTCAGGCTGGAAATTCACCCCTCCACTTT; CDR3aa: CAIKVQAGNSPLHF
v_gene: TRBV28; j_gene: TRBJ1-1; abundance: once; d_gene: .; CDR3nt: TGTGCCAGCAGCTCAATCCGACAGGTTATTGAAGCTTTCTTT; CDR3aa: CASSSIRQVIEAFF
v_gene: TRBV19; j_gene: TRBJ2-7; abundance: .; d_gene: TRBD1; CDR3nt: TGTGCCAGTAGTAGCGGACAGGGGAGTCCCTACGAGCAGTACTTC; CDR3aa: CASSSGQGSPYEQYF
v_gene: TRBV9; j_gene: TRBJ1-2; abundance: .; d_gene: .; CDR3nt: TGTGCCAGCAGCGTAGGAGGGACTGGGAGCTACACCTTC; CDR3aa: CASSVGGTGSYTF
v_gene: TRBV7-3; j_gene: TRBJ2-3; abundance: .; d_gene: .; CDR3nt: TGTGCCAGCAGCTCACCCAGATCACCGAATACGCAGTATTTT; CDR3aa: CASSSPRSPNTQYF
v_gene: TRBV27; j_gene: TRBJ1-5; abundance: .; d_gene: TRBD1; CDR3nt: TGTGCCAGCAGTCCCGGGACAGGGATTGGTCAGCCCCAGCATTTT; CDR3aa: CASSPGTGIGQPQHF
v_gene: TRBV9; j_gene: TRBJ1-2; abundance: .; d_gene: .; CDR3nt: TGTGCCAGCAGCCCCACGGGTGTCAGCTATGGCTACACCTTC; CDR3aa: CASSPTGVSYGYTF
v_gene: TRBV25-1; j_gene: TRBJ2-3; abundance: .; d_gene: .; CDR3nt: TGTGCCAGCAAACGTACGGGATCAGATACGCAGTATTTT; CDR3aa: CASKRTGSDTQYF
v_gene: TRBV9; j_gene: TRBJ1-3; abundance: once; d_gene: .; CDR3nt: TGTGCCAGCAGCGTTCAGGGAGGCGGAAACACCATATATTTT; CDR3aa: CASSVQGGGNTIYF
v_gene: TRBV24-1; j_gene: TRBJ1-3; abundance: few; d_gene: TRBD1; CDR3nt: TGTGCCACCAGTGACCGGACAGGGGGTGGAAACACCATATATTTT; CDR3aa: CATSDRTGGGNTIYF
v_gene: TRBV5-8; j_gene: TRBJ2-3; abundance: .; d_gene: TRBD2; CDR3nt: TGTGCCAGCAGCTTCCTGATCCCCACTAGCGGGGGGGGTAATACGCAGTATTTT; CDR3aa: CASSFLIPTSGGGNTQYF
v_gene: TRBV15; j_gene: TRBJ1-5; abundance: .; d_gene: TRBD1; CDR3nt: TGTGCCACCTCTTCATTAGCAGGGGGCCTCAATCAGCCCCAGCATTTT; CDR3aa: CATSSLAGGLNQPQHF
v_gene: TRBV4-1; j_gene: TRBJ1-1; abundance: .; d_gene: .; CDR3nt: TGCGCCAGCAGCCAAAGAGACAGGCTGAACACTGAAGCTTTCTTT; CDR3aa: CASSQRDRLNTEAFF
v_gene: TRBV24-1; j_gene: TRBJ2-1; abundance: .; d_gene: TRBD2; CDR3nt: TGTGCCACCAGTGATTCCGGCCTAGCGGGAGATCTCATTGAGCAGTTCTTC; CDR3aa: CATSDSGLAGDLIEQFF
v_gene: TRBV7-3; j_gene: TRBJ2-3; abundance: .; d_gene: .; CDR3nt: TGTGCCAGCAGCTCAAGGACTATCACAGATACGCAGTATTTT; CDR3aa: CASSSRTITDTQYF
v_gene: TRBV6-5; j_gene: TRBJ2-2; abundance: .; d_gene: .; CDR3nt: TGTGCCAGCACGAATTCACGGGCCGGGGAGCTGTTTTTT; CDR3aa: CASTNSRAGELFF
v_gene: TRBV7-9; j_gene: TRBJ2-5; abundance: .; d_gene: TRBD1; CDR3nt: TGTGCCAGCAGGGCGGACGAGGGACAGGGAGGGAGAGAGACCCAGTACTTC; CDR3aa: CASRADEGQGGRETQYF
v_gene: TRBV7-9; j_gene: TRBJ1-2; abundance: .; d_gene: .; CDR3nt: TGTGCCAGCAGCTCCGACAGGCCGTCTGATGGCTACACCTTC; CDR3aa: CASSSDRPSDGYTF
v_gene: TRBV15; j_gene: TRBJ2-5; abundance: .; d_gene: TRBD2; CDR3nt: TGTGCCACCATGGCGGGAGGGCCGGGAGAGACCCAGTACTTC; CDR3aa: CATMAGGPGETQYF
v_gene: TRBV6-4; j_gene: TRBJ2-7; abundance: .; d_gene: TRBD1; CDR3nt: TGTGCCAGCAGTGACATGGTGGGGACAGGGCCCTACGAGCAGTACTTC; CDR3aa: CASSDMVGTGPYEQYF
v_gene: TRBV9; j_gene: TRBJ1-1; abundance: .; d_gene: .; CDR3nt: TGTGCCAGCAGCGCCGTGGTAGGGGCAAGCAAAGCTTTCTTT; CDR3aa: CASSAVVGASKAFF
v_gene: TRBV6-5; j_gene: TRBJ2-1; abundance: .; d_gene: .; CDR3nt: TGTGCCAGCAGCCAAGCCTCCTACAATGAGCAGTTCTTC; CDR3aa: CASSQASYNEQFF
v_gene: TRBV28; j_gene: TRBJ1-5; abundance: .; d_gene: TRBD1; CDR3nt: TGTGCCAGCAGTTTGCCCACAGGGGGCAATCAGCCCCAGCATTTT; CDR3aa: CASSLPTGGNQPQHF
v_gene: TRBV13; j_gene: TRBJ2-3; abundance: .; d_gene: .; CDR3nt: TGTGCCAGCAGCTTAGGCCCTCTCACAGATACGCAGTATTTT; CDR3aa: CASSLGPLTDTQYF
v_gene: TRBV28; j_gene: TRBJ2-7; abundance: few; d_gene: .; CDR3nt: TGTGCCAGCAGTTTACTGGGCTCGGACGAGCAGTACTTC; CDR3aa: CASSLLGSDEQYF
v_gene: TRBV5-1; j_gene: TRBJ1-2; abundance: .; d_gene: .; CDR3nt: TGCGCCAGCAGTTCTATCGTGTCAGGGGATAGTGGCTACACCTTC; CDR3aa: CASSSIVSGDSGYTF
v_gene: TRBV5-3; j_gene: TRBJ2-3; abundance: .; d_gene: TRBD1; CDR3nt: TGTGCCAAGACAGGGGGGATGGATACGCAGTATTTT; CDR3aa: CAKTGGMDTQYF
v_gene: TRBV27; j_gene: TRBJ1-1; abundance: .; d_gene: .; CDR3nt: TGTGCCAGCAGTTTCGGCAGGGCGTTCACTGAAGCTTTCTTT; CDR3aa: CASSFGRAFTEAFF
v_gene: TRBV30; j_gene: TRBJ1-1; abundance: .; d_gene: .; CDR3nt: TGTGCCTGGAGTCTACAACTAACAACTGAAGCTTTCTTT; CDR3aa: CAWSLQLTTEAFF